The 23 T cell receptor beta chains below come from one sample, sequenced in a study of T cells in Graves' hyperthyroidism and ophthalmopathy. Template material for amplifying TCR beta CDR3 regions consisted of RNA transcripts. First-round RT-PCR of the TCR CDR3 relied on the HTBI primer set. MiXCR, run by TCRdb on the multiplex PCR reads, gives a single entry per CDR3 protein. The table has 500,000 to 800,000 distinct CDR3 sequences, roughly 46% seen once; the top ten hold under 8.5%. Sequences were obtained from peripheral blood or thyroid tissue (not recorded which). All receptors derive from an adult man with Graves' disease, either hyperthyroidism or ophthalmopathy (not recorded which).

The V call is TRBV5-6, the J call TRBJ2-7, with 11 bases lining up with TRBD2. In germline, CDR1 is SGHDT, CDR2 YYEEEE. This CDR3 comprises 20 residues. V lost 3 bases and J lost 2; bases outside the gene matches: 19. The CDR3 reads CASSYPGLAGVGPETYEQYF. The CDR3, as DNA: TGTGCCAGCAGCTACCCCGGACTAGCGGGTGTAGGCCCCGAGACCTACGAGCAGTACTTC.

This clonotype has more than one count but fewer than ten. This rearrangement joins TRBV20-1 to TRBJ2-7; TRBD1 matches at 8 bases. The CDR3 covers 16 residues. With V trimmed by 3 bases and J by 3 bases, 13 bases remained unmatched. Germline V gene lookup returns CDR1 DFQATT and CDR2 SNEGSKA (reference sequence). The CDR3 nucleotides read TGCAGTGCTAGCCCCACCGACAGGGGTGATGTCTACGAGCAGTACTTC. As protein: CSASPTDRGDVYEQYF.

This chain connects TRBV7-9 to TRBJ1-5; D gene uncertain. This CDR3 is 12 amino acids long. V lost 2 bases to trimming and J lost 14 bases, with 13 bases between them. Germline CDR1 is SEHNR and CDR2 is FQNEAQ (reference sequence). The CDR3 bases are TGTGCCAGCAGCTTACCGGGAGTGGCCGAGCATTTT. It encodes CASSLPGVAEHF.

CDR3 nucleotides: TGTGCCACCAGCAGAGACCCGACAGGGGGCTATGGCTACACCTTC. The encoded protein is CATSRDPTGGYGYTF. The rearrangement links TRBV15 to TRBJ1-2, with 9 bases fitting TRBD1. The germline CDR1 and CDR2 sequences are LNHNV and YYDKDF (reference sequence). The trim removed 0 bases at V and 4 bases at J, leaving 3 bases unmatched. CDR3 length equals 15 residues.

J is TRBJ1-4 and V is TRBV29-1; a possible D gene is TRBD1 (5 bases). The germline V gene encodes CDR1 SQVTM and CDR2 ANQGSEA. The CDR3 covers 11 residues. The chain's CDR3 is CGGGNDEKLFF. CDR3 DNA: TGCGGGGGGGGAAACGATGAAAAACTGTTTTTT.

The V gene is TRBV25-1, the J gene TRBJ1-5, with TRBD1 matching over 9 bases. CDR3 size: 14 residues. From germline, CDR1 is MGHDK and CDR2 SYGVNS. J was trimmed by 3 bases and V by 6 bases; bases with no gene match: 3. This CDR3 is CASRGQGLNQPQHF. The CDR3 DNA follows: TGTGCCAGCAGGGGACAGGGTCTCAATCAGCCCCAGCATTTT.

This clonotype was observed many times. The J gene is TRBJ1-4, the V gene TRBV2, with TRBD1 identical over 8 bases. The V gene's germline CDR1 is SNHLY and CDR2 FYNNEI. V shed 6 bases and J 6 bases; nucleotides not matched to a gene: 3. The length of the CDR3 is 13 residues. The CDR3 sequence is CASRKTGDEKLFF. The CDR3 DNA is TGTGCCAGCAGAAAGACAGGGGATGAAAAACTGTTTTTT.

On this clonotype: A much bigger clone sits one base away, suggesting this may be a read error. The chain couples TRBV25-1 to TRBJ2-7; 7 bases match TRBD1. Germline V lookup: CDR1 MGHDK, CDR2 SYGVNS. CDR3 length: 13 residues. With V trimmed by 6 bases and J by 2 bases, 4 bases remained unmatched. The CDR3 nucleotides are TGTGCCAGCAGCTTTACAGGGGCCTACGAGCAGTACTTC. This sequence encodes CASSFTGAYEQYF.

This clonotype has just a few counts. This chain joins TRBV20-1 and TRBJ2-7, with D possibly matching TRBD1 (6 bases). CDR3 length equals 13 residues. Germline CDR1 reads DFQATT; CDR2 reads SNEGSKA (reference sequence). Trimming removed 3 bases at V and 0 bases at J, with 9 bases between. The CDR3 DNA is TGCAGTGCTAGGGGGGCCGGCTCCTACGAGCAGTACTTC. This encodes CSARGAGSYEQYF.

Regarding this clonotype: This likely comes from a read error, as the CDR3 has no conserved phenylalanine or tryptophan at its end. The chain combines TRBV6-6 with TRBJ1-2; tentative D call: TRBD1 (5 bases). CDR1 and CDR2 (germline): MNHNY, SVGAGI (reference sequence). The CDR3 extends over 13 amino acids. V was shortened by 6 bases and J by 0 bases, with 8 bases between the two germline ends. CDR3 region: CASSETANYGYTS. The CDR3 DNA reads as TGTGCCAGCAGCGAGACAGCTAACTATGGCTACACCTCC.

This clonotype appeared a few times. This chain joins TRBV6-1 and TRBJ1-3; 11 nucleotides match TRBD1. V lost 6 bases and J lost 1; bases outside the gene matches: 5. The germline V gene has CDR1 MNHNS and CDR2 SASEGT. This CDR3 contains 16 residues. The chain's CDR3 is CASRIGTGGSGNTIYF. CDR3 nucleotide sequence: TGTGCCAGCAGAATCGGGACAGGGGGATCTGGAAACACCATATATTTT.

This chain uses TRBV11-3 with TRBJ2-7; D remains ambiguous. Germline V gene data show CDR1 as SGHNT and CDR2 as YENEEA. The CDR3 is 14 amino acids. The V gene lost 0 bases and the J gene lost 1 base, with 7 bases spanning the gap. The CDR3 protein is CASSLEWVSYEQYF. The CDR3 DNA reads as TGTGCCAGCAGCTTAGAGTGGGTTTCCTACGAGCAGTACTTC. The complete variable domain, with remaining parts taken from reference TRBV11-3 and TRBJ2-7, reads EAGVVQSPRYKIIEKKQPVAFWCNPISGHNTLYWYLQNLGQGPELLIRYENEEAVDDSQLPKDRFSAERLKGVDSTLKIQPAELGDSAVYLCASSLEWVSYEQYFGPGTRLTVT.

This clonotype has a count of ten or more. The chain has TRBV2 and TRBJ2-2; tentative D call: TRBD1 (5 bases). The V end lost 3 bases, the J end lost 7 bases, and 6 bases lay between the germline ends. This CDR3 has 12 residues. Germline V gene data show CDR1 as SNHLY and CDR2 as FYNNEI. The CDR3 spells CASSDRVGELFF. DNA for the CDR3: TGTGCCAGCAGTGACAGGGTCGGGGAGCTGTTTTTT.

This clonotype appeared a few times. The chain links TRBV6-1 to TRBJ1-5; 9 nucleotides align to TRBD1. This CDR3 contains 12 residues. Germline CDR1 MNHNS, CDR2 SASEGT. The trim removed 3 bases at V and 10 bases at J, leaving 1 base unmatched. The CDR3 coding sequence is TGTGCCAGCAGTGAGGACAGGGGTCCCCAGCATTTT. Protein sequence: CASSEDRGPQHF.

On this clonotype itself: This may be a read error, as it is one base from a much larger clone. The chain combines TRBV2 with TRBJ1-4; tentative D call: TRBD1 (5 bases). The germline V gene has CDR1 SNHLY and CDR2 FYNNEI. The CDR3 spans 13 residues. The germline V and J ends were trimmed by 8 bases and 10 bases, with 17 bases remaining between them. CDR3 nucleotide sequence: TGTGCCAGCGGAATAGACAGCGGTGGAAAACTGTTTTTT. Encoded protein: CASGIDSGGKLFF.

This chain connects TRBV20-1 to TRBJ2-7; 8 nucleotides agree with TRBD1. Losses at the gene ends were 3 bases for V and 3 bases for J; bases not matched to a gene: 13. CDR3 length: 16 residues. CDR1 is DFQATT, CDR2 SNEGSKA, per germline (reference sequence). CDR3: CSASKDREERGYEQYF. CDR3 nucleotides: TGCAGTGCTAGCAAGGACAGGGAGGAAAGAGGCTACGAGCAGTACTTC.

This clonotype was seen a single time. A read error may explain this, as a much larger clone is one base away. The chain carries TRBV20-1 and TRBJ2-5, with TRBD2 identical over 7 bases. Germline assignment: CDR1 DFQATT and CDR2 SNEGSKA (reference sequence). V trimming: 3 bases; J trimming: 4 bases; junction bases outside the gene matches: 14. This CDR3 has 16 amino acids. The CDR3 DNA reads TGCAGTGCTAGCGGTGAAGAGGCAGGGAGGGGAGAGACCCAGTACTTC. This encodes CSASGEEAGRGETQYF.

The V and J genes are TRBV24-1 and TRBJ2-7; 9 nucleotides align to TRBD1. CDR1 is KGHDR and CDR2 is SFDVKD in the germline V gene. Unmatched junction bases numbered 5, after V lost 3 bases and J lost 3 bases. The CDR3 totals 15 residues. CDR3 nucleotide sequence: TGTGCCACCAGTGATGGGGGGACAGGGAACTACGAGCAGTACTTC. Its protein is CATSDGGTGNYEQYF.

The chain is built from TRBV7-2 and TRBJ1-2; D is unclear. V was clipped by 5 bases and J by 4 bases, with 11 bases between them. This CDR3 comprises 13 residues. Germline V gene data show CDR1 as SGHTA and CDR2 as FQGNSA. CDR3 sequence: CASSPVQVYGYTF. DNA of the CDR3: TGTGCCAGCAGCCCGGTCCAGGTCTATGGCTACACCTTC.

This rearrangement joins TRBV7-9 to TRBJ1-1; D is uncertain. The length of the CDR3 is 12 residues. The V gene's germline CDR1 is SEHNR and CDR2 FQNEAQ (reference sequence). Trimming took off 3 bases at V and 4 bases at J, with 6 bases between the two ends. The CDR3 DNA sequence: TGTGCCAGCAGCTTTGGCCCCACTGAAGCTTTCTTT. Protein sequence: CASSFGPTEAFF.

V gene TRBV2 combines with J gene TRBJ1-4; 7 positions agree with TRBD1. Trimming removed 6 bases from V and 0 bases from J; junction bases left unmatched: 10. CDR1 is SNHLY and CDR2 is FYNNEI in the germline V gene. The CDR3 has 17 residues. CDR3 residues: CASRKTGPGATNEKLFF. Written as DNA, the CDR3 is TGTGCCAGCAGGAAGACAGGGCCGGGGGCAACTAATGAAAAACTGTTTTTT.

V usage is TRBV5-6 and J usage is TRBJ1-5; D is unclear. The CDR3 contains 17 residues. CDR1 SGHDT and CDR2 YYEEEE come from the germline V gene. V lost 0 bases and J lost 0, with 13 bases in between. CDR3 nucleotides: TGTGCCAGCAGCTTGGACGGGGATGATTATAGCAATCAGCCCCAGCATTTT. This codes for CASSLDGDDYSNQPQHF.

The V gene is TRBV7-9, the J gene TRBJ1-2; no firm D call. Germline values: CDR1 SEHNR, CDR2 FQNEAQ (reference sequence). This CDR3 is 18 amino acids long. Trimming pared 5 bases from V and 5 bases from J, leaving 27 bases between. The CDR3 loop is CASSPPGTVNVFRYGYTF. The CDR3 nucleotides read TGTGCCAGCAGCCCACCGGGAACCGTAAATGTTTTCCGATATGGCTACACCTTC.